The 13 T cell receptor beta chains reported below all come from one sample, sequenced in a study of T cells in Graves' hyperthyroidism and ophthalmopathy. Authors of the study amplified TCR beta CDR3 regions from RNA transcripts. Using the HTBI primer set, a first-round RT-PCR was run on the TCR CDR3. MiXCR was run by TCRdb on the multiplex PCR reads, yielding one entry per CDR3 protein. The sample has under 600,000 distinct CDR3 sequences, more than 15% seen once; the top ten hold 3% to 4%. Sequences were obtained from blood. The source is a middle-aged woman with Graves' ophthalmopathy.

The gene calls are TRBV29-1 and TRBJ2-3, with 9 nucleotides matching TRBD2. This CDR3 region has 15 residues. V dropped 1 base and J dropped 4; count of bases not matched to a gene: 6. CDR1 and CDR2 (germline): SQVTM, ANQGSEA. The CDR3 DNA sequence: TGCAGCGTTGAAGGAGGTGGCGGGGGGGCAGATACGCAGTATTTT. Translation gives CSVEGGGGGADTQYF.

This clonotype showed up many times. This chain uses TRBV18 with TRBJ1-1, with D possibly TRBD1 on 6 matching bases. The CDR3 has 16 amino acids. Per germline, CDR1 KGHSH and CDR2 LQKENI. With 0 bases removed from V and 3 bases from J, the gap between germline ends came to 14 bases. CDR3 nucleotides: TGTGCCAGCTCACCACCAGCCGGCGGGGGGCACACTGAAGCTTTCTTT. This translates into CASSPPAGGGHTEAFF.

On this clonotype itself: A much larger clone is a single base away; this may be a read error. The chain is built from TRBV11-1 and TRBJ2-3; D call uncertain. This CDR3 is built from 13 residues. Germline CDR1 and CDR2: SGHAT and FQDESV (reference sequence). The V gene lost 1 base and the J gene lost 4 bases, with 6 bases spanning the gap. The CDR3 spells CASSLGNPDTQYF. The CDR3 DNA reads TGTGCCAGCAGCTTAGGGAATCCAGATACGCAGTATTTT.

This clonotype was found many times. The V call is TRBV28, the J call TRBJ2-5; 8 nucleotides agree with TRBD1. This CDR3 has 14 amino acids. V dropped 2 bases and J dropped 7; count of bases not matched to a gene: 6. Germline CDR1 is MDHEN and CDR2 is SYDVKM. The CDR3 region has the DNA TGTGCCAGCAGTTTAGGGGACAGGCGGGGGACCCAGTACTTC. Translation gives CASSLGDRRGTQYF.

This clonotype was counted at least ten times. The chain recombines TRBV2 with TRBJ2-1; either TRBD1 or TRBD2 may supply D (5 bases each). The CDR3 loop spans 16 amino acids. The ends were cut back, 3 bases at V and 5 bases at J, with 17 bases in the middle. The germline V gene has CDR1 SNHLY and CDR2 FYNNEI. CDR3 region: CASSEPGASRNNEQFF. In nucleotides, the CDR3 is TGTGCCAGCAGTGAGCCCGGGGCTAGCCGTAACAATGAGCAGTTCTTC.

This clonotype has more than one count but fewer than ten. The chain carries TRBV5-1 and TRBJ1-2, with unresolved D. This CDR3 has 13 amino acids. Germline V gene sequence: CDR1 SGHRS, CDR2 YFSETQ. V was trimmed by 4 bases and J by 4 bases, leaving 11 bases between them. CDR3 DNA sequence: TGCGCCAGCAGCACGGACGGGCTCTATGGCTACACCTTC. This translates into CASSTDGLYGYTF.

The chain is built from TRBV18 and TRBJ2-1; either TRBD1 or TRBD2 may supply D (6 bases each). The CDR3 covers 13 residues. In germline, CDR1 is KGHSH, CDR2 LQKENI. Trimming removed 3 bases from V and 8 bases from J, with 11 bases in between. The CDR3 sequence: CASSPSGGDEQFF. The CDR3 nucleotides are TGTGCCAGCTCACCTTCCGGGGGCGATGAGCAGTTCTTC.

The chain is built from TRBV10-2 and TRBJ1-1; the D is unclear. V lost 0 bases to trimming and J lost 0 bases, with 8 bases between them. The CDR3 runs 15 residues. Germline V gives CDR1 WSHSY, CDR2 SAAADI. CDR3 coding DNA: TGCGCCAGCAGTGAGTCGAACTTCATGAACACTGAAGCTTTCTTT. This codes for CASSESNFMNTEAFF.

This clonotype was observed at least ten times. This sequence joins TRBV5-1 and TRBJ2-3; D is uncertain. Trimming removed 4 bases at V and 2 bases at J, with 8 bases between. The CDR3 covers 13 residues. Germline-derived CDR1 and CDR2 are SGHRS and YFSETQ. The CDR3 loop is CASSTEFTDTQYF. As DNA, the CDR3 is TGCGCCAGCAGCACCGAATTCACAGATACGCAGTATTTT.

This clonotype was detected many times. The chain recombines TRBV29-1 with TRBJ2-5; 8 nucleotides line up with TRBD2. The trim removed 0 bases at V and 5 bases at J, leaving 14 bases unmatched. The CDR3 loop spans 17 amino acids. Germline V lookup: CDR1 SQVTM, CDR2 ANQGSEA. CDR3 amino acids: CSVEDRGGGFASETQYF. The CDR3 nucleotides are TGCAGCGTTGAAGATCGGGGCGGGGGGTTTGCGTCGGAGACCCAGTACTTC.

This clonotype occurred a few times. The junction and the germline gene differ at one end; a read error may be behind it. The chain recombines TRBV9 with TRBJ1-1; D is ambiguous. The germline gives CDR1 SGDLS, CDR2 YYNGEE. The CDR3 sequence is 14 residues long. Written as DNA, the CDR3 is TGTGCCAGCAGCGCCCGACGGGCGAACACTGAACCTTTCTTT. Its protein is CASSARRANTEPFF.

This clonotype was seen repeatedly, ten times or more. The J gene is TRBJ1-5, the V gene TRBV2; D may be TRBD1 (6 bases). V was pared by 6 bases and J by 1 base, with 13 bases between. The CDR3 is 15 amino acids. CDR1 is SNHLY and CDR2 is FYNNEI in the germline V gene. CDR3 coding DNA: TGTGCCAGCAGGGTACAGGGCGGGAGCAATCAGCCCCAGCATTTT. Its translation is CASRVQGGSNQPQHF.

This clonotype has a handful of counts. The chain combines TRBV20-1 with TRBJ1-2; 8 nucleotides match TRBD1. The germline V gene has CDR1 DFQATT and CDR2 SNEGSKA (reference sequence). V trimming: 3 bases; J trimming: 0 bases; junction bases outside the gene matches: 6. The CDR3 has 15 residues. The CDR3 spells CSASGGQEANYGYTF. CDR3 sequence (DNA): TGCAGTGCTAGTGGGGGACAGGAAGCTAACTATGGCTACACCTTC.